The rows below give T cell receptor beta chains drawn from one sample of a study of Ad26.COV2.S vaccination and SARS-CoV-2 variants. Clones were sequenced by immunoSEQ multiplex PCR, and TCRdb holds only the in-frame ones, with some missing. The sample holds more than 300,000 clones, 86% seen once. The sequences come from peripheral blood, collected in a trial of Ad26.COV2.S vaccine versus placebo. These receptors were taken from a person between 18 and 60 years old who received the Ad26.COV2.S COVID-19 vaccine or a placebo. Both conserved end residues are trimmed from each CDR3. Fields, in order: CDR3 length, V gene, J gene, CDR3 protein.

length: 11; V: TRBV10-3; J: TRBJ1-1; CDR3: AISSEENTEAF
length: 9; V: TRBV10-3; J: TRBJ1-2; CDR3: AISPNYGYT
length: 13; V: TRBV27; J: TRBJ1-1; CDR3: ASSSPKGQGDEAF
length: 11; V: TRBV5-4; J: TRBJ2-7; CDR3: ASSFRDSYEQY
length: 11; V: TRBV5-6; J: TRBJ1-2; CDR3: ASGDGAAYGYT
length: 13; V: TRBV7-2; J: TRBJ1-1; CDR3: ASSSRGPPNTEAF
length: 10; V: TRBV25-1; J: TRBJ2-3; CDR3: ASRGVTDTQY
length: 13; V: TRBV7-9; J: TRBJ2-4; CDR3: ASSSQGGGKNIQY
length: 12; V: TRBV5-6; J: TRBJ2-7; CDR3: ASSLGSLGWEQY
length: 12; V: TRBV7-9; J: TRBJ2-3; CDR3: ASSLGGAADTQY
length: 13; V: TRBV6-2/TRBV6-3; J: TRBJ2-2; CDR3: ASSYGGENTGELF
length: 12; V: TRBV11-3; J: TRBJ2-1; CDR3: ASSLGAISGEQF
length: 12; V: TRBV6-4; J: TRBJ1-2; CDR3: ASSEGQGNYGYT
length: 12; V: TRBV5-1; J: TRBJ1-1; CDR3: ASSLGGWSTEAF
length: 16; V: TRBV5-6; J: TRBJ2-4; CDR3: ASSPPPVLTLAKNIQY
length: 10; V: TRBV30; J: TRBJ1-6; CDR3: AWSPGGSPLH
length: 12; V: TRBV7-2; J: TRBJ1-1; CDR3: ASSLDWGNTEAF
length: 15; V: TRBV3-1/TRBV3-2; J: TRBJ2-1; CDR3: ASSQVPDSSSYNEQF
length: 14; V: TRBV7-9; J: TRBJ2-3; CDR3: ASSLRQQGWGDTQY
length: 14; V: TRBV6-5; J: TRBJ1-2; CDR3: ASSSTWGQGESGYT
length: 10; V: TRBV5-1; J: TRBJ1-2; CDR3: ASSTDLYGYT
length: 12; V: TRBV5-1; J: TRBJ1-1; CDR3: ASSPQGGNTEAF
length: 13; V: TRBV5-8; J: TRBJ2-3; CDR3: ASSAGTSTVHTQY
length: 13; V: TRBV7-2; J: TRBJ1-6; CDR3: ASSLATGANSPLH
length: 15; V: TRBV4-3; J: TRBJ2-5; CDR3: ASSQGPQTGVGETQY
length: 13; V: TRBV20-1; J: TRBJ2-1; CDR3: SASIRGGVGDEQF
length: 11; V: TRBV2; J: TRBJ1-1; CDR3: ASGPGQFLEAF
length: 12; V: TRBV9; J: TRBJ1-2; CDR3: ASSPSTGLYGYT
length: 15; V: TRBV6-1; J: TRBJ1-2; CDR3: ASSEGSDRVGPPGYT
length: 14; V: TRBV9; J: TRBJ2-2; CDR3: ASSVGGTDFTGELF
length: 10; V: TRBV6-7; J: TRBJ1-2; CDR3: ASSYRTRGYT
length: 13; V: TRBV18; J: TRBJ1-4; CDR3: ASSPPWGRDEKLF
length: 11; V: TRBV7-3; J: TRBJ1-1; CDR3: ASSLTEGAEAF
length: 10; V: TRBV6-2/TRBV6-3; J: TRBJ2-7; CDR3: ASSYSSYQQY
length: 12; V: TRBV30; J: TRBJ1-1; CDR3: AWSRTGGRLEAF
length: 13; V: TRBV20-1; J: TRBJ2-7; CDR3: SASRPGLATYEQY
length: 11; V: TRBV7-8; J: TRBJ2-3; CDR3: AGGGGSTDTQY
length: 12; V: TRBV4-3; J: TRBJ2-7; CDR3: ASSQVRGAYEQY
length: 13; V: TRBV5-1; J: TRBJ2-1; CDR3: ASSISGGAGNEQF
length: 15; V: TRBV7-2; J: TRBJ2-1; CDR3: ASSLAASMGGYNEQF
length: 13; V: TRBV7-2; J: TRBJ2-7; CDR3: ASSRDRGSSYEQY
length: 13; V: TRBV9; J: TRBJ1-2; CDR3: ASSVGFGGSYGYT
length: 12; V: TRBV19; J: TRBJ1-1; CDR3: ATTRQGPRTEAF
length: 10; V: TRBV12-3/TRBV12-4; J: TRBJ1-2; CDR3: ASSQFPYGYT
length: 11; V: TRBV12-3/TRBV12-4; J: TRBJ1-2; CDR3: ASSLRPAYGYT
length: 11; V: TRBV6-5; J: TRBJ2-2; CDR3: ASRLTSTGELF
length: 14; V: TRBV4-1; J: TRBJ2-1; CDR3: ASSQPTSRAYNEQF
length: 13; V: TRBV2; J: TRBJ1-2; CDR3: ASRRDTKLNYGYT
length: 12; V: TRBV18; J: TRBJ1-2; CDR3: ASSPPDSLYGYT
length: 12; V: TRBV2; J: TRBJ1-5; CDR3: ASSKERDHQPQH
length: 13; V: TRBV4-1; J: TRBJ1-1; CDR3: ASSHLQGANTEAF
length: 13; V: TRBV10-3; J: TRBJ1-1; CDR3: AISDLDRAGLRAF
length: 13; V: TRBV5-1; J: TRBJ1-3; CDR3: ASSFQGRSGNTIY